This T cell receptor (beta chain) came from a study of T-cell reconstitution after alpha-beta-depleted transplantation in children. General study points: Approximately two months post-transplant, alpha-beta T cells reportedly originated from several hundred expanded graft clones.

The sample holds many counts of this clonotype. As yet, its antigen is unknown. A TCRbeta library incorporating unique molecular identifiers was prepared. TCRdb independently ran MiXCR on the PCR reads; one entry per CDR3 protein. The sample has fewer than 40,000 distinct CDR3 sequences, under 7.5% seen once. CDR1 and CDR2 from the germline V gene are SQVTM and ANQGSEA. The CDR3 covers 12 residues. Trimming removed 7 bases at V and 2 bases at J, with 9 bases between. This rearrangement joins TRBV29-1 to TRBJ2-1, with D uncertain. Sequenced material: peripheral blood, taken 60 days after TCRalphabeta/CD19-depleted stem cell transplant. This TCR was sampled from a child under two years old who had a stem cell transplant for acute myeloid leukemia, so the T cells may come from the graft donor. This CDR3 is CSAASPYNEQFF. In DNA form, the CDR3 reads TGCAGCGCCGCCAGCCCCTACAATGAGCAGTTCTTC.